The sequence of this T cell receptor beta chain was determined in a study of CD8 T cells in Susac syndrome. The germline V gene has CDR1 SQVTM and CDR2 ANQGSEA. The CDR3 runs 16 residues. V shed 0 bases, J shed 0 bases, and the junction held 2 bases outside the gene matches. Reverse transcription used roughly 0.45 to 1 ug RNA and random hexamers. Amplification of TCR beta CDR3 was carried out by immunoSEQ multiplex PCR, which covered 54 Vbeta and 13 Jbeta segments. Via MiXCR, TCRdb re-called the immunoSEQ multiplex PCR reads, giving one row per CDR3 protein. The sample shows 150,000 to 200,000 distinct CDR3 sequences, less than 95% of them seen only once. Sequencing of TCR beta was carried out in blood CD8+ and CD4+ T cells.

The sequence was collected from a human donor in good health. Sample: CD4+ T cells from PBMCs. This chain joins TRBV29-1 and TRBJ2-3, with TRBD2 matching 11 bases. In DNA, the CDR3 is TGCAGCGTTGAAGAAGGGACTAGCGGAAGCACAGATACGCAGTATTTT. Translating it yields CSVEEGTSGSTDTQYF.